This entry describes one TCR beta chain. What antigen it recognizes has not been identified. No per-base quality is available; no much larger clone lies one base away. This record belongs to a study of monozygotic twins with cystic fibrosis listed by TCRdb under 2021. About the investigation overall: Barcoded libraries were prepared from approximately 3 micrograms of fragmented DNA with roughly 15 PCR cycles. Ten female and six male twin pairs, aged about 2.0 to 40 years (median roughly 9.3 years) and mostly children and adolescents, were included in the cohort. Data for three of the twin pairs had been reported previously in another context. On the day blood was drawn, the twins' weight-for-height and FEVPerc (FEV1 disease centile) were ranked against those of the 1,060 cohort participants. The study compared TCR beta repertoires within and between 16 monozygotic twin pairs with cystic fibrosis to assess genetic influence on V and J gene usage.

Following the manufacturer's instructions, the researchers used the immunoSEQ immune profiling system to amplify TCR beta CDR3 regions via multiplex PCR. An Illumina NextSeq system was used to carry out the sequencing. The paper's data handling went like this. Sequence data were processed on the immunoSEQ Analyzer platform, and clonality was computed as the square root of Simpson's index of productive rearrangements. Jensen-Shannon distance served as the measure of similarity in V and J usage, while OLGA was used to compute CDR3 generation probabilities. The immuneACCESS database (August 2020) and VDJdb (December 2020) were searched for shared CDR3 sequences. Held by TCRdb, this immuneACCESS table contains in-frame sequences only and omits some clones. Under half of the omission traces to an unresolved V gene where checked; the cause of the rest is unknown. V and J calls and clone size are those listed in that table; D and trimming were worked out from the DNA. The sample data list approximately 25,000 clones, and about 91% of these were observed just once. The ten most abundant clones make up about 0.3% of the sample.

The twin pairs came from the European Cystic Fibrosis Twin and Sibling Study Cohort, a cohort that recruited patients from 150 to 200 CF clinics across 14 European countries. Zygosity and CFTR genotype were verified in-house, and zygosity was tested by multiplex PCR of nine short tandem repeat loci. Peripheral blood was sampled from each twin, and clinical parameters were recorded on the day of blood sampling. Genomic DNA was isolated from peripheral blood cells with phenol/chloroform and kept in TE buffer at 4 degrees C. Results and caveats for the whole study, not just this receptor: The cohort was small, and the number of shared CDR3s showed no association with age, concordance or disease severity. Simpson clonality was generally low (median roughly 0.009), which suggests a naive-dominated repertoire, and clonality was higher in the most severely affected patients. Sharing of nucleotide-identical clonotypes was significantly greater within monozygotic CF twin pairs than between unrelated CF individuals (P = 0.000026, Mann-Whitney). V gene usage was most similar to the co-twin for 13 of 16 pairs, and J usage for 8 of 16 pairs, suggesting genetic constraints.

This TCR derives from a girl aged 2-10 years with cystic fibrosis. The sequenced material came from blood.

The CDR3 reads as follows: CASSLGYYEKLFF. The nucleotide sequence is TGTGCCAGCTCCTTGGGTTACTATGAAAAACTGTTTTTT. The chain uses TRBV25-1 and TRBJ1-4, with the D gene not clear enough to name. V is reduced by 8 bases and J by 6 bases, leaving a spacing of 13 bases between them. The CDR3 measures 13 amino acids from cysteine to phenylalanine. The DNA shown is the 39-base CDR3, in frame from base 1. CDR1 and CDR2, looked up from the germline V gene, are MGHDK and SYGVNS.